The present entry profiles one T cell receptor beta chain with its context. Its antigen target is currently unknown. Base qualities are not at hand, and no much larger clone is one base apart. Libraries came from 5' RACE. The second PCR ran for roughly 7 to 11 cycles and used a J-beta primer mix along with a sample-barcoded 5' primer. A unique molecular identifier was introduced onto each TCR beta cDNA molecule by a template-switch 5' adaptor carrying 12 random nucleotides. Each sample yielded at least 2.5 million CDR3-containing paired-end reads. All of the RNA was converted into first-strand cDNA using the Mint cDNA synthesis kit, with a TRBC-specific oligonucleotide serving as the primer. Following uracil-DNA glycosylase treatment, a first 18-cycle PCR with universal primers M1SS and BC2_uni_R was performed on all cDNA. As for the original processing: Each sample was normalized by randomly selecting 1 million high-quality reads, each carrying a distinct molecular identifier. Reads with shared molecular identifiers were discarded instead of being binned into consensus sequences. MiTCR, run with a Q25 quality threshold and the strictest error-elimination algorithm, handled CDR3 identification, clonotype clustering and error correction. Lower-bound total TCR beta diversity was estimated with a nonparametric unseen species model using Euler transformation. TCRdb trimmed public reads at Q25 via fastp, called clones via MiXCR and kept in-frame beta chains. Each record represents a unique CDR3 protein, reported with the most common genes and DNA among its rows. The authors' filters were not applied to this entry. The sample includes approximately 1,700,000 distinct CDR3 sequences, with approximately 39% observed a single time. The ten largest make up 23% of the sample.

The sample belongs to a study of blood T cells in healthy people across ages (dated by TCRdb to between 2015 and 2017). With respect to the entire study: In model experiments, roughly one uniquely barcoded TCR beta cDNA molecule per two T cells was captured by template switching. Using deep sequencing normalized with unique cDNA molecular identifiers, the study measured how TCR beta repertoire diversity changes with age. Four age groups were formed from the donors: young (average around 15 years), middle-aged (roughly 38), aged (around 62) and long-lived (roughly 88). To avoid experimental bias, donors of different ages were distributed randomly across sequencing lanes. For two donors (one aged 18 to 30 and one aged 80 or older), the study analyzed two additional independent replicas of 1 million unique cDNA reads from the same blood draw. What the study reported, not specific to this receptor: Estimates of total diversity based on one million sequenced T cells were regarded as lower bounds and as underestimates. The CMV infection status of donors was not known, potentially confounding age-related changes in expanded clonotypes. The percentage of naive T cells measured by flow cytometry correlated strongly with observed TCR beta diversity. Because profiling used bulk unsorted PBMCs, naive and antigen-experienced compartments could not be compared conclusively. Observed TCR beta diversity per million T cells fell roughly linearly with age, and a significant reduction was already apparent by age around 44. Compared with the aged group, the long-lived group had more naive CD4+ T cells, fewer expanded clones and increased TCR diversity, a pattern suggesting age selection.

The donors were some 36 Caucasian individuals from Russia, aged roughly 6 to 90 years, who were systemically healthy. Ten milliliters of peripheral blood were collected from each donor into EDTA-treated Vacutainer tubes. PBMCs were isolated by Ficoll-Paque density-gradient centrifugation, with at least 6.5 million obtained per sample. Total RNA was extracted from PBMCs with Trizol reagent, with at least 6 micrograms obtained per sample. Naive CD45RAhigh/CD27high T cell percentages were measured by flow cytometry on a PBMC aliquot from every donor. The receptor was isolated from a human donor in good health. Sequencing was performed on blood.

The bases are TGCAGTGCTAGAGTGAGGAGTCAGCCCCAGCATTTT. This yields the protein CSARVRSQPQHF. The chain joins TRBV20-1 to TRBJ1-5; no D segment can be confidently identified. The CDR3 runs 12 residues from the cysteine to the phenylalanine. The read is trimmed to its CDR3 DNA, 36 bases read in frame from base 1. V was cut back by 1 base and J by 6 bases, leaving a gap of 7 bases between them. CDR1 and CDR2 (DFQATT, SNEGSKA) derive from the germline V gene (reference sequence).